The next 29 T cell receptor beta chains were all read from a single sample in a study of T cell responses to AZD1222 COVID-19 vaccine. The protocol was immunoSEQ multiplex PCR, while the TCRdb copy is restricted to in-frame clones and leaves out a portion. The sample lists about 150,000 clones; 85% to 95% were seen once. This material consisted of peripheral blood, taken on day 0 of AZD1222 vaccination. All receptors come from an adult in good health.

The rearrangement links TRBV6-5 to TRBJ2-5; D may be TRBD1 or TRBD2 (6 bases each). Germline-derived CDR1 and CDR2 are MNHEY and SVGAGI. Trimming removed 6 bases from V and 10 bases from J, with 21 bases in between. The length of the CDR3 is 14 residues. CDR3 sequence (DNA): TGTGCCAGCAGCCGTGAGGGGGGCCGCAGGGACCAGTACTTC. Its protein is CASSREGGRRDQYF.

This chain uses TRBV6-1 with TRBJ1-2; no firm D call. The CDR3 spans 17 residues. The ends were cut back, 4 bases at V and 4 bases at J, with 22 bases in the middle. Germline CDR1 is MNHNS and CDR2 is SASEGT. In DNA form, the CDR3 reads TGTGCCAGCAGTGGAGAAACGTTCGCGGCCAGGCCCTATGGCTACACCTTC. Its protein is CASSGETFAARPYGYTF.

The J gene is TRBJ1-6, the V gene TRBV28, with 8 bases fitting TRBD1. This CDR3 has 14 residues. Germline loops: CDR1 MDHEN, CDR2 SYDVKM. With 3 bases clipped from V and 9 bases from J, the junction kept 4 bases outside the gene matches. CDR3 amino acids: CASSFRTGISPLHF. CDR3 in DNA: TGTGCCAGCAGTTTTCGGACAGGGATTTCACCCCTCCACTTT. Full variable domain (rest looked up from reference TRBV28 and TRBJ1-6): DVKVTQSSRYLVKRTGEKVFLECVQDMDHENMFWYRQDPGLGLRLIYFSYDVKMKEKGDIPEGYSVSREKKERFSLILESASTNQTSMYLCASSFRTGISPLHFGNGTRLTVT.

The V and J genes are TRBV19 and TRBJ2-7; D may be TRBD2 (5 bases). Trimming took 6 bases from V and 2 from J, leaving 20 bases between them. Germline loops: CDR1 LNHDA, CDR2 SQIVND (reference sequence). This CDR3 region has 16 residues. CDR3 sequence reads: CASSPSGVRLTYEQYF. In DNA form, the CDR3 reads TGTGCCAGTAGCCCCTCCGGGGTGCGACTTACCTACGAGCAGTACTTC. The entire variable domain, with the rest obtained from reference TRBV19 and TRBJ2-7, is as follows: DGGITQSPKYLFRKEGQNVTLSCEQNLNHDAMYWYRQDPGQGLRLIYYSQIVNDFQKGDIAEGYSVSREKKESFPLTVTSAQKNPTAFYLCASSPSGVRLTYEQYFGPGTRLTVT.

The chain links TRBV20-1 to TRBJ1-1; D remains unclear. This CDR3 contains 11 residues. Germline assignment: CDR1 DFQATT and CDR2 SNEGSKA (reference sequence). V was pared by 8 bases and J by 11 bases, with 18 bases between. The CDR3 sequence: CSSSGKVGAFF. Here the CDR3 DNA reads TGCAGTTCAAGCGGGAAGGTAGGGGCTTTCTTT.

The V and J genes are TRBV10-2 and TRBJ1-2; tentative D call: TRBD1 (5 bases). V was pared by 5 bases and J by 3 bases, with 16 bases between. This CDR3 comprises 15 residues. CDR1 WSHSY and CDR2 SAAADI come from the germline V gene. The CDR3 DNA is TGCGCCAGCAGTCCCACGTGGGGGGAGGACTATGGCTACACCTTC. Protein product: CASSPTWGEDYGYTF.

In its sample, this clone was seen once. This chain connects TRBV4-2 to TRBJ2-7; 7 bases are a match to TRBD1. The CDR3 length is 17 residues. V dropped 1 base and J dropped 2; count of bases not matched to a gene: 11. The germline V gene has CDR1 LGHNA and CDR2 YNFKEQ. In nucleotides, the CDR3 is TGTGCCAGCAGCCAAGGAACCTCGACAGGGACGGCCTACGAGCAGTACTTC. Protein: CASSQGTSTGTAYEQYF.

V usage is TRBV19 and J usage is TRBJ1-2; TRBD1 matches 7 bases. The CDR3 covers 13 residues. CDR1 LNHDA and CDR2 SQIVND come from the germline V gene (reference sequence). The V and J ends lost 6 bases and 5 bases, in that order; junction bases with no gene match: 6. The CDR3 sequence: CASSGQAFYGYTF. CDR3 bases: TGTGCCAGTAGCGGACAGGCTTTTTATGGCTACACCTTC.

The chain has TRBV5-1 and TRBJ1-1, with 11 bases lining up with TRBD1. The V segment lost 4 bases and the J segment 1 base; nucleotides outside the gene matches: 3. The CDR3 sequence is 15 residues long. Per germline, CDR1 SGHRS and CDR2 YFSETQ. CDR3 protein: CASSHGQGANTEAFF. In nucleotides, the CDR3 is TGCGCCAGCAGCCACGGACAGGGGGCGAACACTGAAGCTTTCTTT.

This clone was seen a single time. The DNA for the CDR3 is TGTGCCAGCAGCACCGGACAGGGCCTTCATTCACCCCTCCACTTT. It specifies CASSTGQGLHSPLHF. V gene TRBV11-3 combines with J gene TRBJ1-6; 8 bases map to TRBD1. V lost 5 bases and J lost 8; bases outside the gene matches: 8. CDR1 and CDR2 (germline): SGHNT, YENEEA. The CDR3 has 15 amino acids.

The genes are TRBV7-8 and TRBJ2-3, with D maybe TRBD2 (7 bases). V shed 1 base and J shed 5 bases, with 10 bases lying between them. This CDR3 has 14 residues. CDR1 and CDR2 from the germline V gene are SGHVS and FQNEAQ. The CDR3 DNA follows: TGTGCCAGCAGCTTAGACGGGGGGCGAGATACGCAGTATTTT. It yields the protein CASSLDGGRDTQYF. Together with reference TRBV7-8 and TRBJ2-3, the CDR3 gives the full variable domain: GAGVSQSPRYKVAKRGQDVALRCDPISGHVSLFWYQQALGQGPEFLTYFQNEAQLDKSGLPSDRFFAERPEGSVSTLKIQRTQQEDSAVYLCASSLDGGRDTQYFGPGTRLTVL.

This clone was detected only a few times. The chain carries TRBV28 and TRBJ1-2; TRBD1 matches at 7 bases. With 5 bases clipped from V and 2 bases from J, the junction kept 11 bases outside the gene matches. The length of the CDR3 is 16 residues. Germline lookup yields CDR1 MDHEN and CDR2 SYDVKM. CDR3 residues: CASSVPGQSLNYGYTF. As DNA, the CDR3 is TGTGCCAGCAGTGTCCCGGGACAGAGTTTGAACTATGGCTACACCTTC.

In this sample, this clone turned up once. This chain connects TRBV6-5 to TRBJ2-4; a weak D match, TRBD2 (6 bases). In germline, CDR1 is MNHEY, CDR2 SVGAGI. V was pared by 5 bases and J by 0 bases, with 11 bases between. The CDR3 loop spans 15 amino acids. The CDR3 DNA reads as TGTGCCAGCAGTCCCTCGGGGGTAGCCAAAAACATTCAGTACTTC. It specifies CASSPSGVAKNIQYF.

The chain has TRBV6-2 or TRBV6-3 and TRBJ2-3; either TRBD1 or TRBD2 may fit D (5 bases each). Per germline, CDR1 MNHEY and CDR2 SVGEGT. The V gene lost 4 bases and the J gene lost 13 bases, with 15 bases spanning the gap. The CDR3 loop spans 12 amino acids. CDR3 nucleotide sequence: TGTGCCAGCAGTTCCGTTGGGGGTTCGGAGTATTTT. Encoded protein: CASSSVGGSEYF.

The chain links TRBV7-8 to TRBJ1-3; D is ambiguous. CDR3 length: 17 amino acids. Per germline, CDR1 SGHVS and CDR2 FQNEAQ. The V and J ends lost 6 bases and 0 bases respectively, with 18 bases between them. The DNA for the CDR3 is TGTGCCAGCAGACCATCCCGCCTCCGGAACTCTGGAAACACCATATATTTT. Its protein product is CASRPSRLRNSGNTIYF.

The V gene is TRBV6-6, the J gene TRBJ1-4; D not certain. This CDR3 contains 14 residues. V lost 6 bases to trimming and J lost 0 bases, with 8 bases between them. CDR1 is MNHNY and CDR2 is SVGAGI in the germline V gene (reference sequence). CDR3 sequence reads: CASSPSATNEKLFF. The CDR3 coding sequence is TGTGCCAGCAGCCCCAGCGCAACTAATGAAAAACTGTTTTTT.

The rearrangement links TRBV2 to TRBJ1-6; no reliable D call. CDR1 and CDR2 (germline): SNHLY, FYNNEI. The ends were cut back, 3 bases at V and 3 bases at J, with 9 bases in the middle. This CDR3 contains 15 residues. The CDR3 DNA is TGTGCCAGCAGTGACGGACCGATCTATAATTCACCCCTCCACTTT. Amino acid sequence: CASSDGPIYNSPLHF.

The rearrangement links TRBV5-1 to TRBJ2-1; D remains ambiguous. Trimming took off 4 bases at V and 6 bases at J, with 14 bases between the two ends. This CDR3 spans 14 amino acids. The germline V gene encodes CDR1 SGHRS and CDR2 YFSETQ. CDR3 sequence: CASSPEFTSNEQFF. CDR3 DNA sequence: TGCGCCAGCAGCCCCGAATTCACCTCCAATGAGCAGTTCTTC.

V is TRBV6-5 and J is TRBJ1-1, with 9 bases that match TRBD1. Germline-derived CDR1 and CDR2 are MNHEY and SVGAGI. The CDR3 is 14 residues long. Trimming cost V 5 bases and J 3 bases; bases outside gene matches: 4. DNA of the CDR3: TGTGCCAGCAGTCTGGGACAGGGCTACACTGAAGCTTTCTTT. Protein product: CASSLGQGYTEAFF.

The CDR3: CASSRTGADYNEQFF. For the CDR3, the DNA is TGCGCCAGCAGCAGGACAGGGGCCGACTACAATGAGCAGTTCTTC. J is TRBJ2-1 and V is TRBV5-1; TRBD1 agrees at 9 bases. The germline V gene has CDR1 SGHRS and CDR2 YFSETQ. V lost 4 bases to trimming and J lost 3 bases; unmatched junction nucleotides: 5. There are 15 residues in the CDR3.

A remark on this clone: The same CDR3 also results from other DNA sequences found in this sample. J is TRBJ1-1 and V is TRBV7-3, with unresolved D. CDR1 SGHTA and CDR2 FQGTGA come from the germline V gene. The V end was cut by 3 bases, the J end by 4 bases, with 9 bases between. The CDR3 has 13 amino acids. The chain's CDR3 is CASSLKGGTEAFF. The CDR3 region has the DNA TGTGCCAGCAGCTTGAAGGGTGGCACTGAAGCTTTCTTT.

For this clone: One junction end disagrees with the germline gene, perhaps due to a read error. The chain recombines TRBV7-7 with TRBJ2-5, with TRBD2 identical over 8 bases. The germline CDR1 and CDR2 sequences are SSHAT and FNYEAQ (reference sequence). The CDR3 covers 16 residues. CDR3 sequence reads: CASSLAGAGDPETQYF. The CDR3 DNA follows: TGTGCTAGCAGCTTGGCAGGAGCGGGGGACCCAGAGACCCAGTACTTC.

This clone occurred once. J is TRBJ2-1 and V is TRBV29-1, with 10 bases identical to TRBD2. This CDR3 contains 13 residues. J lost 4 bases, V lost 6 bases, and 3 bases had no gene match. Germline CDR1 and CDR2: SQVTM and ANQGSEA. The CDR3 reads CSVERGGYNEQFF. CDR3 DNA sequence: TGCAGCGTCGAGCGGGGGGGGTACAATGAGCAGTTCTTC.

This clone was found once. The chain joins TRBV4-3 to TRBJ1-4; the D is unclear. V dropped 2 bases and J dropped 5 bases, with 15 bases sitting between them. Per the germline V gene, CDR1 is LGHNA and CDR2 is YSLEER. This CDR3 spans 16 amino acids. The CDR3 reads CASSQYAPMANEKLFF. In DNA, the CDR3 is TGCGCCAGCAGCCAATACGCCCCAATGGCGAATGAAAAACTGTTTTTT.

The chain couples TRBV18 to TRBJ1-1, with a weak D call TRBD1 (5 bases). Between the trimmed V and J ends, which lost 2 bases and 1 base, there was a span of 8 bases. This CDR3 is built from 14 residues. Looked up from germline, CDR1 is KGHSH and CDR2 is LQKENI. CDR3 region: CASSPWGTNTEAFF. CDR3 DNA: TGTGCCAGCTCACCATGGGGGACGAACACTGAAGCTTTCTTT.

This chain's CDR3 is CASSLQTGNYGYTF. Written as DNA, the CDR3 is TGCGCCAGCAGCCTCCAGACGGGGAACTATGGCTACACCTTC. This chain links TRBV4-1 with TRBJ1-2; D uncertain. Germline V gives CDR1 MGHRA, CDR2 YSYEKL. The CDR3 covers 14 residues. Trimming took 4 bases from V and 2 from J, leaving 11 bases between them.

The chain links TRBV7-2 to TRBJ2-7; 10 bases agree with TRBD1. The CDR3 has 14 amino acids. Germline V gene sequence: CDR1 SGHTA, CDR2 FQGNSA. Germline trimming cut 4 bases from V and 5 bases from J; bases unmatched to any gene: 5. The CDR3 region has the DNA TGTGCCAGCAGCTCCCGGACAGGGGGTGACGAGCAGTACTTC. It is translated as CASSSRTGGDEQYF.

The gene calls are TRBV5-1 and TRBJ1-1; the D is unclear. The length of the CDR3 is 14 residues. CDR1 SGHRS and CDR2 YFSETQ come from the germline V gene. V lost 2 bases and J 4 bases, leaving 12 bases between the germline ends. This CDR3 is CASSLSFVGTEAFF. For the CDR3, the DNA is TGCGCCAGCAGCTTAAGTTTCGTGGGCACTGAAGCTTTCTTT.

V and J are TRBV28 and TRBJ1-3; unclear D gene. The CDR3 is 15 residues long. CDR1 MDHEN and CDR2 SYDVKM come from the germline V gene. The V and J ends lost 7 bases and 0 bases respectively, with 13 bases between them. The CDR3 DNA is TGTGCCAGCAAACCGGATACAGACTCTGGAAACACCATATATTTT. This translates into CASKPDTDSGNTIYF.